This TCR beta chain was documented in a study of monozygotic twins with inflammatory bowel disease. Study-wide points: Patients with IBD had less TCRbeta diversity (inverse Simpson) than their healthy co-twins. Neither one strong signal nor one clonotype associated with IBD was supported.

Molecular identifiers with 6-nucleotide sample barcodes were added during cDNA synthesis via template switching. Nested PCRs (16 and 9 cycles, two total) were applied to TCRalpha and TCRbeta cDNA. TCRdb reworked the 5' RACE reads into one entry per CDR3 protein, no DNA. The sample holds over 200,000 distinct CDR3 sequences. The CDR3 totals 15 residues. Germline V gives CDR1 LNHNV, CDR2 YYDKDF (reference sequence). Of note for this clonotype: What it recognizes is unknown.

The genes are TRBV15 and TRBJ2-7; as DNA is missing, the TRBD2 call by TCRdb cannot be tested. The sequenced material came from blood. This receptor was obtained from a human donor with ulcerative colitis or Crohn's disease, or a healthy co-twin of an affected twin (not recorded which). The CDR3 reads CATSPRGGSSYEQYF.